This T cell receptor beta chain was identified in a study of breast tumors, draining lymph nodes, adjacent tissues. The lymph nodes were axillary draining lymph nodes from breast cancer patients. The study, taken as a whole, reports: The data were judged consistent with most tumor T cells coming from lymph node and expanding in tumor. Tumor TCR diversity was below lymph nodes but above nontumor tissue. Luminal-like breast cancer showed significantly higher tumor–nontumor repertoire similarity than basal-like.

One entry per CDR3 protein, called by TCRdb with MiXCR from the multiplex PCR reads. The sample holds hundreds of thousands of distinct CDR3 sequences; around 32% are singletons and the top ten take 1.2% to 1.5%. This clonotype was counted ten times or more. Its matching antigen is unknown. The receptor was derived from a female donor with breast cancer. Some clones in this sample may be carry-over from other donors' samples. The source material was axillary lymph node tissue.

This CDR3 reads CASSLTGPGETQYF. The CDR3, as DNA: TGTGCCAGCAGCTTAACAGGGCCCGGGGAGACCCAGTACTTC. The V gene is TRBV7-3, the J gene TRBJ2-5, with D unclear. This CDR3 region has 14 residues. Germline values: CDR1 SGHTA, CDR2 FQGTGA. V lost 0 bases, J lost 5 bases, and 10 bases lay in between. Full variable domain (outside the CDR3, taken from reference TRBV7-3 and TRBJ2-5): GAGVSQTPSNKVTEKGKYVELRCDPISGHTALYWYRQSLGQGPEFLIYFQGTGAADDSGLPNDRFFAVRPEGSVSTLKIQRTERGDSAVYLCASSLTGPGETQYFGPGTRLLVL.